The clone carrying this TCR beta chain was seen ten or more times. Its antigen remains unknown. The CDR3 is 16 amino acids. The V segment lost 5 bases and the J segment 4 bases; nucleotides outside the gene matches: 3. The germline V gene encodes CDR1 SGHTA and CDR2 FQGTGA. The sample belongs to a study of T-cell memory formation after mild COVID-19. Study outcomes and limitations: A second wave expanding day 15 to 37 was CD4+-biased; contracting clones were balanced. Of the contracting clones, CD4+ ones lay mainly in CM and EM, and CD8+ ones in EMRA. Cross-reactive memory apparently joined, as some responding clones appeared in pre-infection memory.

Barcoded TCR alpha and TCR beta cDNA libraries with UMIs came from 5'RACE using constant-segment primers. One entry per CDR3 protein, called by TCRdb with MiXCR from the 5' RACE reads. This sample has more than 80,000 distinct CDR3 sequences, with over 10% found just once. The sequenced sample was PBMCs or a T cell subset sorted from them (not recorded which). The chain employs TRBV7-3 and TRBJ2-4; TRBD2 matches 15 bases. This clonotype was obtained from an adult woman who had mild COVID-19 (a few samples of this study predate the infection). Cell type and time point are not known. CDR3 protein: CASSPGLAGGKNIQYF. Here the CDR3 DNA reads TGTGCCAGCAGCCCTGGACTAGCGGGAGGGAAAAACATTCAGTACTTC.